The present T cell receptor (beta chain) was sequenced within a study of blood T cell repertoires in COVID-19. For the study at large: Spain, Italy and the United States supplied samples that represented acute and convalescent COVID-19. PBMCs, B-cell-depleted T cells, or T cells were the source of the cDNA or gDNA that made up the material.

V lost 4 bases to trimming and J lost 5 bases; unmatched junction nucleotides: 9. In germline, CDR1 is SGHNT, CDR2 YYREEE (reference sequence). The CDR3 extends over 14 amino acids. Per the original data handling: Amplified reference gene primers provided the basis for estimating nucleated cell counts. Here immunoSEQ multiplex PCR was the method, and the copy in TCRdb shows in-frame clones only, minus some. The DNA was the basis for D and trimming; V, J and clone size are from that table. The table shows about 170,000 clones, with roughly nine tenths occurring only once. What was sequenced was peripheral blood. The chain employs TRBV5-4 and TRBJ2-7; the match to TRBD1 covers 7 bases. The source of this sequence is a woman aged 80 or over in a cohort sampled during active or convalescent COVID-19. CDR3 coding DNA: TGTGCCAGCAGCCGGACAGGCACCTACGACGAGCAGTACTTC. Amino acid sequence: CASSRTGTYDEQYF.